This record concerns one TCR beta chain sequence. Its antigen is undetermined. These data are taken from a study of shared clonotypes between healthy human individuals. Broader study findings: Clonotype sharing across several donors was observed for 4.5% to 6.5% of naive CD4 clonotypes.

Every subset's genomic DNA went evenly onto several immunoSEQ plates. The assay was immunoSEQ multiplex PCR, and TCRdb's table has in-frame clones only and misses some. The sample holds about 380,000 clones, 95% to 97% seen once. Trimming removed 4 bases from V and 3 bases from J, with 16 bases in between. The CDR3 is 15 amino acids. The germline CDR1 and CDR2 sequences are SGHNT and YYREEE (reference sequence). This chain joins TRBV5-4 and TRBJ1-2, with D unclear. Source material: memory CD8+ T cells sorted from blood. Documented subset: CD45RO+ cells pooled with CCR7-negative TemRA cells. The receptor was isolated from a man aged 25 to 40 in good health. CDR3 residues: CASSGGSDYYYGYTF. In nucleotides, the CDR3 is TGTGCCAGCAGCGGAGGGTCTGACTACTACTATGGCTACACCTTC.